This is a list of T cell receptor beta chains from one sample in a study of T-cell memory formation after mild COVID-19. One entry per CDR3 protein, called by TCRdb with MiXCR from the 5' RACE reads. This table holds 550,000 to 700,000 distinct CDR3 sequences, 17% found once. Sequenced material: PBMCs or a T cell subset sorted from them (not recorded which). All receptors come from an adult woman who had mild COVID-19 (a few samples of this study predate the infection). Cell type and time point are not known. Both conserved end residues are part of each CDR3. Fields, in order: J gene, clone size, D gene, V gene, CDR3 protein, CDR3 DNA. A D gene is named only where the DNA matches it firmly. The listing skips clone size in some rows; elsewhere it reads once, few, many or a size class.

>TRBJ1-3|NA|NA|TRBV7-8
CASSEQGLGNTIYF
TGTGCCAGCAGCGAGCAGGGGCTGGGGAACACCATATATTTT
>TRBJ2-7|NA|NA|TRBV7-8
CASSRGTRGYEQYF
TGTGCCAGCAGCCGGGGGACCAGGGGCTACGAGCAGTACTTC
>TRBJ1-2|few|NA|TRBV29-1
CSVGLLNGYTF
TGCAGCGTTGGTTTGCTCAATGGCTACACCTTC
>TRBJ2-2|many|TRBD1|TRBV24-1
CATSDLQVEGDRGIPGELFF
TGTGCCACCAGTGATTTGCAAGTCGAAGGAGACAGGGGGATCCCCGGGGAGCTGTTTTTT
>TRBJ2-2|many|NA|TRBV12-3/TRBV12-4
CASSFSGSGELFF
TGTGCCAGCAGTTTCTCGGGGTCCGGGGAGCTGTTTTTT
>TRBJ2-7|many|NA|TRBV7-2
CASSFTYEQYF
TGTGCCAGCAGCTTCACCTACGAGCAGTACTTC
>TRBJ1-6|NA|NA|TRBV3-1
CASSHRPNGVGNSPLHF
TGTGCCAGCAGCCACAGACCGAACGGGGTGGGCAATTCACCCCTCCACTTT
>TRBJ2-7|NA|TRBD1|TRBV7-8
CATGLDRVYEQYF
TGTGCCACCGGTTTGGACAGGGTCTACGAGCAGTACTTC
>TRBJ2-5|few|NA|TRBV6-5
CASSYSNGQETQYF
TGTGCCAGCAGTTACTCCAACGGTCAAGAGACCCAGTACTTC
>TRBJ1-1|NA|TRBD1|TRBV5-1
CASAVSEGALNTEAFF
TGCGCCTCAGCCGTTTCGGAGGGGGCGTTGAACACTGAAGCTTTCTTT
>TRBJ2-1|NA|TRBD2|TRBV3-1
CASSPMRAGVLGFSYNEQFF
TGTGCCAGCAGCCCGATGCGAGCGGGAGTCCTGGGGTTCTCCTACAATGAGCAGTTCTTC
>TRBJ2-7|few|NA|TRBV4-1
CASSQEFPGDPYEQYF
TGCGCCAGCAGCCAAGAGTTTCCCGGGGATCCCTACGAGCAGTACTTC
>TRBJ1-1|few|NA|TRBV6-5
CASRDAGFNTEAFF
TGTGCCAGCAGGGACGCCGGTTTCAACACTGAAGCTTTCTTT
>TRBJ2-3|few|NA|TRBV18
CASSPPQSDTQYF
TGTGCCAGCTCACCCCCCCAGTCTGATACGCAGTATTTT
>TRBJ2-5|NA|NA|TRBV6-2/TRBV6-3
CASEGQKDDGETQYF
TGTGCCAGCGAAGGACAGAAGGACGACGGGGAGACCCAGTACTTC
>TRBJ2-1|NA|TRBD1|TRBV29-1
CSVRQGYEQFF
TGCAGCGTCCGACAGGGCTATGAGCAGTTCTTC
>TRBJ2-5|once|TRBD2|TRBV29-1
CSVEGGLAGVLETQYF
TGCAGCGTTGAAGGGGGGCTAGCGGGAGTGTTGGAGACCCAGTACTTC
>TRBJ1-6|NA|NA|TRBV18
CASSPPNSPLHF
TGTGCCAGCTCACCACCTAATTCACCCCTCCACTTT
>TRBJ1-2|few|TRBD1|TRBV15
CATSRDRPTGGWSMGYTF
TGTGCCACCAGCAGAGATCGGCCAACAGGGGGCTGGTCGATGGGCTACACCTTC
>TRBJ2-1|NA|NA|TRBV5-1
CASRNQARGNNEQFF
TGCGCCAGCAGAAATCAGGCTAGGGGCAACAATGAGCAGTTCTTC
>TRBJ1-1|few|NA|TRBV12-3/TRBV12-4
CASSYSTGTRNTEAFF
TGTGCCAGCAGCTATAGCACCGGGACAAGGAACACTGAAGCTTTCTTT
>TRBJ1-2|once|TRBD1|TRBV19
CASSIAGTGPGGYGYTF
TGTGCCAGTAGTATAGCCGGGACAGGGCCCGGTGGCTATGGCTACACCTTC
>TRBJ2-7|few|TRBD1|TRBV7-8
CASSSDRDWIDEQYF
TGTGCCAGCAGCTCCGACAGGGATTGGATTGACGAGCAGTACTTC
>TRBJ2-1|NA|NA|TRBV6-1
CASSRTGQRNEQFF
TGTGCCAGCAGCCGGACTGGACAGCGCAATGAGCAGTTCTTC
>TRBJ2-7|few|NA|TRBV7-9
CASSPRVGGGDYEQYF
TGTGCCAGCAGCCCCCGAGTAGGAGGGGGGGACTACGAGCAGTACTTC
>TRBJ2-6|NA|NA|TRBV3-1
CASSQSLTGSNVLTF
TGTGCCAGCAGCCAGTCTCTAACCGGTTCCAACGTCCTGACTTTC
>TRBJ1-2|few|NA|TRBV7-2
CASIIGGSRSGYTF
TGTGCCAGCATCATCGGGGGGAGTAGGAGCGGCTACACCTTC
>TRBJ1-1|NA|TRBD1|TRBV5-1
CASSPGFGRGAEDTEAFF
TGCGCCAGCAGCCCCGGTTTCGGCAGGGGGGCGGAGGACACTGAAGCTTTCTTT
>TRBJ2-1|NA|NA|TRBV29-1
CSVEVGEQFF
TGCAGCGTTGAGGTGGGGGAGCAGTTCTTC
>TRBJ2-3|few|NA|TRBV6-5
CASKVGGTDTQYF
TGTGCCAGCAAAGTGGGGGGAACGGATACGCAGTATTTT
>TRBJ2-1|NA|TRBD2|TRBV24-1
CATSVGTSGRVNNEQFF
TGTGCCACCAGTGTTGGTACTAGCGGGAGGGTAAACAATGAGCAGTTCTTC
>TRBJ1-6|NA|NA|TRBV20-1
CSATPGAYNSPLHF
TGCAGTGCTACACCGGGGGCCTATAATTCACCCCTCCACTTT
>TRBJ1-2|NA|NA|TRBV12-3/TRBV12-4
CASSRQEFNYGYTF
TGTGCCAGCAGCCGACAGGAATTCAACTATGGCTACACCTTC
>TRBJ2-3|NA|NA|TRBV19
CASTSPGRPDTQYF
TGTGCCAGTACCTCCCCTGGGAGACCAGATACGCAGTATTTT
>TRBJ2-5|few|TRBD2|TRBV27
CASSRASGGPQETQYF
TGTGCCAGCAGTCGGGCTAGCGGGGGGCCCCAAGAGACCCAGTACTTC
>TRBJ2-1|many|NA|TRBV12-3/TRBV12-4
CASSLSVGTLTYNEQFF
TGTGCCAGCAGTCTGAGTGTAGGGACGCTCACCTACAATGAGCAGTTCTTC
>TRBJ1-3|few|NA|TRBV5-6
CASLRGGARSGNTIYF
TGTGCCAGCCTCCGGGGGGGGGCCCGCTCTGGAAACACCATATATTTT
>TRBJ2-2|NA|NA|TRBV30
CAWDRGLAGGSGELFF
TGTGCCTGGGACAGGGGGCTAGCGGGAGGTTCCGGGGAGCTGTTTTTT
>TRBJ2-3|NA|TRBD1|TRBV7-3
CASSSTGVAPDTQYF
TGTGCCAGCAGCTCCACAGGGGTTGCTCCAGATACGCAGTATTTT
>TRBJ2-7|NA|NA|TRBV27
CASSPILLPSYEQYF
TGTGCCAGCAGCCCAATACTGTTACCCTCCTACGAGCAGTACTTC
>TRBJ1-2|NA|NA|TRBV20-1
CSAPSGRDYGYTF
TGCAGTGCTCCCTCGGGCAGGGACTATGGCTACACCTTC
>TRBJ2-2|NA|NA|TRBV7-9
CASSLAAWRENTGELFF
TGTGCCAGCAGCTTAGCGGCTTGGAGGGAGAACACCGGGGAGCTGTTTTTT
>TRBJ1-4|few|NA|TRBV24-1
CATSDPVAGTNEKLFF
TGTGCCACCAGTGACCCCGTGGCAGGGACTAATGAAAAACTGTTTTTT
>TRBJ2-7|NA|NA|TRBV25-1
CASSEGRGAGAYEQYF
TGTGCCAGCAGTGAGGGTAGGGGCGCAGGGGCCTACGAGCAGTACTTC
>TRBJ2-1|NA|TRBD2|TRBV20-1
CSADKLAGGPDNEQFF
TGCAGTGCCGATAAACTAGCGGGGGGGCCTGACAATGAGCAGTTCTTC
>TRBJ2-7|few|NA|TRBV10-3
CATGDYEQYF
TGTGCCACAGGAGACTACGAGCAGTACTTC
>TRBJ2-5|NA|TRBD2|TRBV24-1
CATSDLWRGQETQYF
TGTGCCACCAGTGATTTGTGGCGGGGGCAAGAGACCCAGTACTTC
>TRBJ2-2|NA|NA|TRBV11-3
CASSLTAFGTQNTGELFF
TGTGCCAGCAGCTTAACTGCGTTCGGGACTCAGAACACCGGGGAGCTGTTTTTT
>TRBJ1-2|many|NA|TRBV5-1
CASSPGGSYGYTF
TGCGCCAGCAGCCCCGGTGGGAGCTATGGCTACACCTTC
>TRBJ2-1|few|NA|TRBV7-8
CASSLGAGVHNEQFF
TGTGCCAGCAGCTTAGGGGCAGGTGTTCACAATGAGCAGTTCTTC
>TRBJ1-1|NA|NA|TRBV5-1
CASSGKTNTEAFF
TGCGCCAGCAGTGGGAAAACGAACACTGAAGCTTTCTTT
>TRBJ1-2|NA|NA|TRBV7-9
CASSPDWSYGYTF
TGTGCCAGCAGCCCGGACTGGAGCTATGGCTACACCTTC
>TRBJ2-7|few|TRBD1|TRBV30
CAWAFDRGSEQYF
TGTGCCTGGGCTTTTGACAGGGGTAGCGAGCAGTACTTC
>TRBJ2-1|few|NA|TRBV4-1
CASSQEWRRGNEQFF
TGCGCCAGCAGCCAAGAATGGAGAAGGGGTAATGAGCAGTTCTTC
>TRBJ2-3|few|TRBD2|TRBV7-2
CASSPLAGGPPDTQYF
TGTGCCAGCAGTCCCCTAGCGGGGGGGCCCCCAGATACGCAGTATTTT
>TRBJ2-7|few|TRBD2|TRBV20-1
CSARDPGSSGSPYEQYF
TGCAGTGCTAGAGATCCGGGGAGTAGCGGGAGCCCCTACGAGCAGTACTTC
>TRBJ1-1|NA|NA|TRBV19
CASSIRHDQNTEAFF
TGTGCCAGTAGTATTCGGCATGACCAGAACACTGAAGCTTTCTTT
>TRBJ2-1|NA|TRBD2|TRBV12-3/TRBV12-4
CASRWLAGGGEQFF
TGTGCCAGCAGGTGGCTAGCGGGGGGCGGGGAGCAGTTCTTC
>TRBJ1-1|few|TRBD1|TRBV12-3/TRBV12-4
CASSLRVPGQLNTEAFF
TGTGCCAGCAGTTTAAGGGTTCCGGGACAGTTGAACACTGAAGCTTTCTTT